The sample holds a few counts of the clone carrying this T cell receptor beta chain. The target antigen is unknown. The source of the sample is a study of T-cell memory formation after mild COVID-19. Across the whole study: TCR clusters largely stayed donor specific.

UMIs and sample barcodes were carried by the TCR alpha and TCR beta cDNA libraries that 5'RACE produced using constant-segment primers. TCRdb ran MiXCR on the 5' RACE reads and lists one entry per CDR3 protein. The repertoire holds 100,000 to 150,000 distinct CDR3 sequences, with 5% to 6.5% as singletons. Looked up from germline, CDR1 is SQVTM and CDR2 is ANQGSEA. The CDR3 loop spans 14 amino acids. Trimming stripped 4 bases from V and 0 bases from J, with 12 bases between. Overall study findings and caveats: Balance between CD4 and CD8 was seen in clones contracting day 15 to 85, and a CD4+ lean was seen in later expanders. CD8+ contracting clones occupied EMRA, while CD4+ ones occupied mainly CM and EM.

The gene calls are TRBV29-1 and TRBJ2-5; D is possibly TRBD1 or TRBD2 (5 bases each). Sequenced input: PBMCs or a T cell subset sorted from them (not recorded which). This clonotype was obtained from an adult woman who had mild COVID-19 (a few samples of this study predate the infection). Cell type and time point are not known. CDR3 amino acids: CSVGDGWYQETQYF. The DNA of the CDR3 is TGCAGCGTTGGGGACGGATGGTACCAAGAGACCCAGTACTTC.